This T cell receptor beta chain was captured in a study of long-term antiretroviral therapy in people with HIV. The CDR3 runs to 15 residues. Trimming stripped 3 bases from V and 5 bases from J, with 16 bases between. CDR1 and CDR2 from the germline V gene are KGHSH and LQKENI. Survey-level immunoSEQ v3.0 assays were run. The assay was immunoSEQ multiplex PCR, and TCRdb's table has in-frame clones only and misses some. The table has under 20,000 clones, around nine tenths seen once. The V and J genes are TRBV18 and TRBJ1-1; D is unclear. The TCR was taken from a middle-aged man with HIV. Specimen: unsorted PBMCs, collected 0.5 years after starting antiretroviral therapy. The CDR3 is CASSPRLVAKTEAFF. CDR3 nucleotide sequence: TGTGCCAGCTCACCTAGACTCGTCGCGAAAACTGAAGCTTTCTTT. Full variable domain (missing parts from reference TRBV18 and TRBJ1-1): NAGVMQNPRHLVRRRGQEARLRCSPMKGHSHVYWYRQLPEEGLKFMVYLQKENIIDESGMPKERFSAEFPKEGPSILRIQQVVRGDSAAYFCASSPRLVAKTEAFFGQGTRLTVV.